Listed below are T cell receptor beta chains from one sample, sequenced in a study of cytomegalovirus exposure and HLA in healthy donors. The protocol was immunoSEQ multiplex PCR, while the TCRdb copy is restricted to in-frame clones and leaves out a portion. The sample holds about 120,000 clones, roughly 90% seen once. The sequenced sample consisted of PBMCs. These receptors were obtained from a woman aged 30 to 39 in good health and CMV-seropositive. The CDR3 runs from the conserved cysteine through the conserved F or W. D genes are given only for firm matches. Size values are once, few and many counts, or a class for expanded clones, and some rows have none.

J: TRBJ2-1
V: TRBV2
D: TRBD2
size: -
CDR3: CAPSTPPASGINNEQFF
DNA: TGTGCCCCTAGCACACCGCCGGCTAGCGGGATCAACAATGAGCAGTTCTTC

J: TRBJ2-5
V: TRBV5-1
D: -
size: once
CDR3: CASSLQETQYF
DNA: TGCGCCAGCAGCCTTCAAGAGACCCAGTACTTC

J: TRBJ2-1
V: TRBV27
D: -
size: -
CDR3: CASSLWRAGPYNEQFF
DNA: TGTGCCAGCAGTTTATGGCGAGCAGGCCCATACAATGAGCAGTTCTTC

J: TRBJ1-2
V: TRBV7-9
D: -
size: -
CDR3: CASSFLSKFAGDYGYTF
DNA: TGTGCCAGCAGCTTTCTATCCAAGTTTGCGGGGGACTATGGCTACACCTTC

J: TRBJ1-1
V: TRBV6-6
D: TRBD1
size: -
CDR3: CATRQGMNTEAFF
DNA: TGTGCCACCCGACAGGGAATGAACACTGAAGCTTTCTTT

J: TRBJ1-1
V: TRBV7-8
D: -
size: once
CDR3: CASSLNVVSEAFF
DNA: TGTGCCAGCAGCTTAAACGTAGTTTCTGAAGCTTTCTTT

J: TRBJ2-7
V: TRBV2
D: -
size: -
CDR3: CASRPTGFEQYF
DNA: TGTGCCAGCAGACCTACAGGGTTCGAGCAGTACTTC

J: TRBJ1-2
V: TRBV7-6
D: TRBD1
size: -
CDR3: CASSPGGRGYTF
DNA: TGTGCCAGCAGCCCAGGGGGCCGTGGCTACACCTTC

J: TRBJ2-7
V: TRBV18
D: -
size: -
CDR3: CASSPVRVRDEQYF
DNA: TGTGCCAGCTCACCAGTGAGGGTTCGGGACGAGCAGTACTTC

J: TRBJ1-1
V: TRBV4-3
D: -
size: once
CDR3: CASSQARFPNTEAFF
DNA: TGCGCCAGCAGCCAAGCGAGGTTCCCGAACACTGAAGCTTTCTTT

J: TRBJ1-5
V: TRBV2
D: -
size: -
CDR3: CASASSRGIFSNQPQHF
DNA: TGTGCCAGCGCCTCCTCGAGGGGGATTTTTAGCAATCAGCCCCAGCATTTT

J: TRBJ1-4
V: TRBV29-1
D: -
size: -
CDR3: CSVPDRKNEKLFF
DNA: TGCAGCGTCCCCGACAGGAAGAATGAAAAACTGTTTTTT

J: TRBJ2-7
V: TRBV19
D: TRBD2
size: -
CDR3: CASSKVGTSGGSYEQYF
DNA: TGTGCCAGTAGTAAAGTTGGGACTAGCGGTGGGTCCTACGAGCAGTACTTC

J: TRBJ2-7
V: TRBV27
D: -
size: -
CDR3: CASRHTGGYEQYF
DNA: TGTGCCAGCAGACATACAGGCGGCTACGAGCAGTACTTC

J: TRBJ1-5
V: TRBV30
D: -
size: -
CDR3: CAWSTRAPNQPQHF
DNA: TGTGCCTGGAGTACCAGGGCCCCCAATCAGCCCCAGCATTTT

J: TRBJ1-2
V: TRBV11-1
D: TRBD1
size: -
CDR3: CASSEQGTVHYGYTF
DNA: TGTGCCAGCAGCGAACAGGGGACAGTGCACTATGGCTACACCTTC

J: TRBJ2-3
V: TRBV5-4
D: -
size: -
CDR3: CASSILDFNTDTQYF
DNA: TGTGCCAGCAGCATCCTCGACTTCAACACAGATACGCAGTATTTT

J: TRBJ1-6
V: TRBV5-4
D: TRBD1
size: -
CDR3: CASSPGQALEPLHF
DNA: TGTGCCAGCAGCCCGGGACAGGCCTTGGAGCCCCTCCACTTT

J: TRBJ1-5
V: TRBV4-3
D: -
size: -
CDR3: CASSQGEMASNQPQHF
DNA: TGCGCCAGCAGCCAAGGGGAGATGGCGAGCAATCAGCCCCAGCATTTT

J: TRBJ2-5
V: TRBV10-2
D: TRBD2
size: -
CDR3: CASSGGLVETQYF
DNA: TGCGCCAGCAGTGGGGGACTAGTCGAGACCCAGTACTTC

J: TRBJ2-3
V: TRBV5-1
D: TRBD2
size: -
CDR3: CASSPPGGPTDTQYF
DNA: TGCGCCAGCAGCCCCCCGGGGGGGCCCACAGATACGCAGTATTTT

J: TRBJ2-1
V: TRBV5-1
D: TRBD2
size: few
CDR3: CASSGSGSSYNEQFF
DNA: TGCGCCAGCAGCGGTAGCGGGAGCTCCTACAATGAGCAGTTCTTC

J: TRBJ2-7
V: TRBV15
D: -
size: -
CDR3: CATSVNGPYEQYF
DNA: TGTGCCACCTCCGTCAACGGTCCCTACGAGCAGTACTTC

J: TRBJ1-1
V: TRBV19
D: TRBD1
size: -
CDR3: CASRTRQGSTEAFF
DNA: TGTGCCAGTAGGACACGACAGGGGAGCACTGAAGCTTTCTTT

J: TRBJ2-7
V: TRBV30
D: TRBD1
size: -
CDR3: CAWSLDRSYEQYF
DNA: TGTGCCTGGAGCTTGGACAGGTCCTACGAGCAGTACTTC

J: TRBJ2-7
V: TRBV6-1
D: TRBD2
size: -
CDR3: CASSPIAGVSYEQYF
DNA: TGTGCCAGCAGTCCCATAGCGGGAGTGTCCTACGAGCAGTACTTC

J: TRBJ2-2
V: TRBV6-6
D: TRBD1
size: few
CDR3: CASSGQGAGTGELFF
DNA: TGTGCCAGCAGCGGACAGGGGGCAGGCACCGGGGAGCTGTTTTTT

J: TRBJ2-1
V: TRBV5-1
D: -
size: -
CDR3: CASSLKDYLYNEQFF
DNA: TGCGCCAGCAGCTTGAAGGACTACCTCTACAATGAGCAGTTCTTC